Following are 25 T cell receptor beta chains from one sample sequenced in a study of control samples from healthy donors and cancer patients. Clones were read by immunoSEQ multiplex PCR, and TCRdb kept only the in-frame ones, dropping some. The sample carries some 74,000 clones, 75% to 85% recorded once. Sequencing was performed on blood. The receptors were gathered from a man in his 60s in good health.

The chain links TRBV6-5 to TRBJ2-7, with TRBD2 identical over 11 bases. CDR3 length equals 15 residues. The V and J ends lost 6 bases and 4 bases, in that order; junction bases with no gene match: 8. Germline V lookup: CDR1 MNHEY, CDR2 SVGAGI. In DNA form, the CDR3 reads TGTGCCAGCAGAAGGGGACTAGCGGAATCTTACGAGCAGTACTTC. This gives the protein CASRRGLAESYEQYF.

The V call is TRBV29-1, the J call TRBJ2-1, with 9 bases matching TRBD2. The CDR3 is made up of 13 amino acids. From germline, CDR1 is SQVTM and CDR2 ANQGSEA. V gave up 6 bases and J gave up 5 bases; unmatched junction bases: 5. CDR3 in amino acids: CSVRLAANNEQFF. CDR3 nucleotides: TGCAGCGTGAGACTAGCGGCAAACAATGAGCAGTTCTTC.

V is TRBV24-1 and J is TRBJ1-5, with 9 bases matching TRBD1. This CDR3 is built from 15 residues. V trimming: 5 bases; J trimming: 5 bases; junction bases outside the gene matches: 6. Germline CDR1 and CDR2: KGHDR and SFDVKD. CDR3 nucleotides: TGTGCCACCAGTGCAGGGACAGGGTGGGATCAGCCCCAGCATTTT. This sequence encodes CATSAGTGWDQPQHF.

Concerning this clone itself: At one of its ends the junction is not consistent with the germline gene, which may arise from a read error. The chain has TRBV7-2 and TRBJ2-5; 8 bases line up with TRBD2. CDR3 length equals 15 residues. Germline CDR1 and CDR2: SGHTA and FQGNSA. This chain's CDR3 is CVSRYSGVSQETQYF. The CDR3 coding sequence is TGTGTCAGCAGATATAGCGGGGTGTCACAAGAGACCCAGTACTTC.

This clone was observed a single time. The gene calls are TRBV28 and TRBJ1-2, with TRBD1 matching over 7 bases. There are 15 residues in the CDR3. The ends lost 5 bases at V and 2 bases at J; junction bases unmatched: 8. The germline gives CDR1 MDHEN, CDR2 SYDVKM. DNA for the CDR3: TGTGCCAGCAGTCAGTACGGGACAGCAAACTATGGCTACACCTTC. It specifies CASSQYGTANYGYTF.

The chain carries TRBV12-3 or TRBV12-4 and TRBJ1-1; the D gene is possibly TRBD1 (6 bases). V lost 6 bases, J lost 11 bases, and 19 bases lay in between. The CDR3 extends over 13 amino acids. The CDR3 reads CASSPIRTEGAFF. For the CDR3, the DNA is TGTGCCAGCAGCCCTATCCGGACAGAAGGGGCTTTCTTT.

The V gene is TRBV7-2, the J gene TRBJ2-1; D remains unclear. CDR1 is SGHTA, CDR2 FQGNSA, per germline. The CDR3 runs to 14 residues. V was cut by 4 bases and J by 6 bases, with 13 bases left in between. In DNA, the CDR3 is TGTGCCAGCAGCTCCCCACCCTTCCCCAATGAGCAGTTCTTC. This translates into CASSSPPFPNEQFF.

CDR3 in amino acids: CASTLRGPTDTQYF. CDR3 bases: TGTGCCAGCACCCTCCGGGGCCCAACAGATACGCAGTATTTT. The V call is TRBV7-2, the J call TRBJ2-3, with D possibly being TRBD1 or TRBD2 (5 bases each). The length of the CDR3 is 14 residues. Between the trimmed V and J ends, which lost 7 bases and 3 bases, there was a span of 14 bases. CDR1 is SGHTA and CDR2 is FQGNSA in the germline V gene.

This chain connects TRBV6-2 or TRBV6-3 to TRBJ2-1; 12 nucleotides agree with TRBD2. The CDR3 is 15 amino acids. V trimming: 2 bases; J trimming: 7 bases; junction bases outside the gene matches: 3. The germline V gene has CDR1 MNHEY and CDR2 SVGEGT. The CDR3 DNA sequence: TGTGCCAGCAGTTACGAAACTAGCGGGAGGAATGAGCAGTTCTTC. This translates into CASSYETSGRNEQFF.

The V and J genes are TRBV28 and TRBJ1-2; D is undetermined. This CDR3 has 11 residues. The germline gives CDR1 MDHEN, CDR2 SYDVKM. V was clipped by 5 bases and J by 4 bases, with 5 bases between them. The CDR3 protein is CASSAPYGYTF. CDR3 coding DNA: TGTGCCAGCAGTGCCCCCTATGGCTACACCTTC.

This sequence joins TRBV5-8 and TRBJ2-3; TRBD2 matches 12 bases. V gave up 0 bases and J gave up 5 bases; unmatched junction bases: 1. The length of the CDR3 is 15 residues. The germline V gene has CDR1 SGHTS and CDR2 YDEGEE. The CDR3 loop reads CASSLGLAGVDTQYF. The CDR3 nucleotides are TGTGCCAGCAGCTTGGGACTAGCGGGAGTAGATACGCAGTATTTT.

V is TRBV19 and J is TRBJ1-5; D not resolved. V shed 4 bases and J shed 0 bases, with 10 bases lying between them. This CDR3 region has 15 residues. CDR1 is LNHDA, CDR2 SQIVND, per germline (reference sequence). DNA for the CDR3: TGTGCCAGTAGTAGAGGTCTTAATAGCAATCAGCCCCAGCATTTT. Protein: CASSRGLNSNQPQHF.

This chain links TRBV10-1 with TRBJ2-7, with D possibly being TRBD1 (5 bases). Per the germline V gene, CDR1 is WNHNN and CDR2 is SYGVQD (reference sequence). This CDR3 has 13 amino acids. V was trimmed by 5 bases and J by 13 bases, leaving 21 bases between them. The CDR3, as DNA: TGCGCCAGCAGTAAGGGGCGGATGGCGGTCCCTTACTTC. It specifies CASSKGRMAVPYF.

This sequence joins TRBV5-1 and TRBJ2-1, with 16 bases matching TRBD2. This CDR3 has 15 amino acids. Germline CDR1 is SGHRS and CDR2 is YFSETQ. J was trimmed by 9 bases and V by 3 bases; bases with no gene match: 3. The CDR3 spells CASSSGLAGGVEQFF. The CDR3 nucleotides read TGCGCCAGCAGCTCGGGACTAGCGGGAGGGGTTGAGCAGTTCTTC.

This clone was recorded only once. The rearrangement links TRBV29-1 to TRBJ2-5, with TRBD2 identical over 12 bases. The ends lost 3 bases at V and 4 bases at J; junction bases unmatched: 9. Germline V gene lookup returns CDR1 SQVTM and CDR2 ANQGSEA. There are 16 residues in the CDR3. The CDR3 protein is CSVDPLTSGRGETQYF. Here the CDR3 DNA reads TGCAGCGTTGATCCGTTGACTAGCGGGAGAGGAGAGACCCAGTACTTC.

The chain carries TRBV11-2 and TRBJ2-5, with D unclear. The CDR3 sequence is 14 residues long. Germline CDR1 reads SGHAT; CDR2 reads FQNNGV. Trimming took off 4 bases at V and 4 bases at J, with 13 bases between the two ends. CDR3 DNA: TGTGCCAGCAGCTCTAACGGAATCTCAGAGACCCAGTACTTC. Translating it yields CASSSNGISETQYF.

This clone was seen only once. The CDR3 DNA reads as TGTGCCACCAAACAGGGACAGGGGATGGGGGAGACCCAGTACTTC. Its protein product is CATKQGQGMGETQYF. The V gene is TRBV19, the J gene TRBJ2-5; 10 nucleotides line up with TRBD1. V lost 10 bases to trimming and J lost 5 bases; unmatched junction nucleotides: 13. There are 15 residues in the CDR3. CDR1 is LNHDA and CDR2 is SQIVND in the germline V gene (reference sequence).

This clone was detected only a few times. This chain joins TRBV7-9 and TRBJ2-7, with 8 bases identical to TRBD1. V lost 3 bases and J lost 3; bases outside the gene matches: 4. The germline gives CDR1 SEHNR, CDR2 FQNEAQ (reference sequence). This CDR3 has 14 residues. The CDR3 bases are TGTGCCAGCAGCTTGGCAGGGGGCCACTACGAGCAGTACTTC. Protein sequence: CASSLAGGHYEQYF.

The chain recombines TRBV18 with TRBJ1-3; 7 bases are a match to TRBD1. Trimming cost V 3 bases and J 2 bases; bases outside gene matches: 1. The CDR3 is 14 amino acids. The germline gives CDR1 KGHSH, CDR2 LQKENI. The CDR3: CASSPQGAGNTIYF. The CDR3, as DNA: TGTGCCAGCTCACCGCAGGGGGCTGGAAACACCATATATTTT.

The chain has TRBV4-1 and TRBJ2-7, with 7 bases that match TRBD2. With V trimmed by 3 bases and J by 1 base, 12 bases remained unmatched. Looked up from germline, CDR1 is MGHRA and CDR2 is YSYEKL. The CDR3 is made up of 17 amino acids. Here the CDR3 DNA reads TGCGCCAGCAGCCAGCGGGGGTCCCGACGACAATCCTACGAGCAGTACTTC. Its protein is CASSQRGSRRQSYEQYF.

The rearrangement links TRBV25-1 to TRBJ1-4; D unclear. V lost 3 bases to trimming and J lost 5 bases, with 13 bases between them. Germline V gene lookup returns CDR1 MGHDK and CDR2 SYGVNS. This CDR3 comprises 15 residues. The CDR3 is CASSEGRGPNEKLFF. In DNA, the CDR3 is TGTGCCAGCAGTGAGGGAAGAGGACCGAATGAAAAACTGTTTTTT.

This chain connects TRBV7-2 to TRBJ2-7; D is uncertain. The CDR3 extends over 15 amino acids. V dropped 1 base and J dropped 2 bases, with 12 bases sitting between them. CDR1 is SGHTA, CDR2 FQGNSA, per germline. The CDR3 region has the DNA TGTGCCAGCAGCTTAGGGCAGGCCAATACCTACGAGCAGTACTTC. Protein sequence: CASSLGQANTYEQYF.

This chain connects TRBV6-6 to TRBJ1-2; 7 nucleotides line up with TRBD1. Per germline, CDR1 MNHNY and CDR2 SVGAGI (reference sequence). The CDR3 is 14 residues long. Trimming cost V 0 bases and J 7 bases; bases outside gene matches: 5. The DNA of the CDR3 is TGTGCCAGCAGTTACTCACAGGGGAGAAGTGGCTACACCTTC. Translation gives CASSYSQGRSGYTF.

The chain couples TRBV28 to TRBJ2-3, with D possibly matching TRBD2 (5 bases). The CDR3 is made up of 15 amino acids. Looked up from germline, CDR1 is MDHEN and CDR2 is SYDVKM. Trimming cost V 8 bases and J 2 bases, with 17 bases left between them. The CDR3 DNA is TGTGCCAGCCCCCCCCCGGGAATCTACACAGATACGCAGTATTTT. Protein product: CASPPPGIYTDTQYF.

The V and J genes are TRBV18 and TRBJ2-3, with 9 bases that match TRBD1. Germline V CDR1 and CDR2: KGHSH, LQKENI. V shed 0 bases and J 6 bases; nucleotides not matched to a gene: 4. CDR3 length equals 15 residues. The CDR3 bases are TGTGCCAGCTCACCACCGGGGACAGGGAGGGATACGCAGTATTTT. This gives the protein CASSPPGTGRDTQYF.